Listed here are 13 T cell receptor beta chains from one sample, sequenced in a study of monozygotic twins with inflammatory bowel disease. After re-calling the 5' RACE reads, TCRdb lists one entry per CDR3 protein, DNA absent. The table lists over 150,000 distinct CDR3 sequences. The source material was blood. These TCRs come from a human donor with ulcerative colitis or Crohn's disease, or a healthy co-twin of an affected twin (not recorded which).

V and J are TRBV3-1 and TRBJ1-1. The CDR3 length is 13 residues. Looked up from germline, CDR1 is LGHDT and CDR2 is YNNKEL (reference sequence). CDR3 in amino acids: CASSQKTDTEAFF. The whole variable domain, remainder taken from reference TRBV3-1 and TRBJ1-1, is DTAVSQTPKYLVTQMGNDKSIKCEQNLGHDTMYWYKQDSKKFLKIMFSYNNKELIINETVPNRFSPKSPDKAHLNLHINSLELGDSAVYFCASSQKTDTEAFFGQGTRLTVV.

The chain uses TRBV7-6 and TRBJ2-3. CDR1 is SGHVS, CDR2 FNYEAQ, per germline. This CDR3 is built from 13 residues. CDR3: CASSLDRLDTQYF.

The chain carries TRBV5-1 and TRBJ1-2; absent DNA, TCRdb's TRBD1 call cannot be checked. Germline loops: CDR1 SGHRS, CDR2 YFSETQ. This CDR3 is built from 15 residues. CDR3 region: CASSAGDRGRWSYTF.

V is TRBV7-3 and J is TRBJ2-2; TCRdb names TRBD1, which stays unverified in the absence of DNA. Per germline, CDR1 SGHTA and CDR2 FQGTGA. The CDR3 is made up of 14 amino acids. The CDR3 loop is CASSWGRGAGELFF.

The chain employs TRBV27 and TRBJ2-7; TCRdb picks TRBD2, but there is no DNA to check that call. CDR1 is MNHEY, CDR2 SMNVEV, per germline (reference sequence). This CDR3 region has 16 residues. The CDR3 protein is CASSLSSGSMFYEQYF.

V is TRBV3-1 and J is TRBJ1-5. CDR3 length: 12 residues. The germline gives CDR1 LGHDT, CDR2 YNNKEL (reference sequence). CDR3 sequence reads: CASSHQDQPQHF.

V gene TRBV30 combines with J gene TRBJ2-7; TCRdb returns TRBD1, unconfirmable since there is no DNA. The germline V gene has CDR1 GTSNPN and CDR2 SVGIG (reference sequence). This CDR3 is built from 13 residues. This CDR3 is CAWSVPGAYEQYF.

The CDR3 sequence is CASSGLAGETGELFF. The chain is built from TRBV5-4 and TRBJ2-2; checking the TCRdb D call of TRBD2 is not possible without DNA. Germline values: CDR1 SGHNT, CDR2 YYREEE (reference sequence). This CDR3 is built from 15 residues.

The rearrangement joins TRBV11-2 to TRBJ2-3; TCRdb names TRBD1, which stays unverified in the absence of DNA. CDR1 is SGHAT, CDR2 FQNNGV, per germline. This CDR3 is built from 17 residues. Here the CDR3 reads CASSLSLGGLITDTQYF.

The genes are TRBV7-9 and TRBJ1-1; TCRdb picks TRBD1, but there is no DNA to check that call. The germline gives CDR1 SEHNR, CDR2 FQNEAQ (reference sequence). The CDR3 extends over 14 amino acids. The CDR3 sequence is CASSQLRGAAEAFF.

V and J are TRBV12-2 and TRBJ2-4; TCRdb returns TRBD2, unconfirmable since there is no DNA. TRBV12-2 is a pseudogene locus. This CDR3 spans 22 amino acids. CDR3 sequence reads: CASRLVLTGGLAGGPAKNIQYF.

The chain is built from TRBV29-1 and TRBJ1-6. The CDR3 runs 14 residues. CDR1 is SQVTM, CDR2 ANQGSEA, per germline. The CDR3 reads CSVPGSRPNSPLHF.

The chain couples TRBV12-3 or TRBV12-4 to TRBJ1-2. The CDR3 covers 12 residues. CDR3 loop: CASAGANYGYTF.